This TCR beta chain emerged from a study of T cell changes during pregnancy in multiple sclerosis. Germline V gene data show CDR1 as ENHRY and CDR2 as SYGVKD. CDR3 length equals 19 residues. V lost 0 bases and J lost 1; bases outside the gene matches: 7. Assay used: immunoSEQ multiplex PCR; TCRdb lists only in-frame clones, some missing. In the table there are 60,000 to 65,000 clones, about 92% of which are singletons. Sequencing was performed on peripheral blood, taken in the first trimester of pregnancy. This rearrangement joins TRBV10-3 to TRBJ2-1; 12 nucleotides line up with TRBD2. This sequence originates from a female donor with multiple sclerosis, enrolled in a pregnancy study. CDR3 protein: CAISESRTSGKSSYNEQFF. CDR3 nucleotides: TGTGCCATCAGTGAGTCTCGGACTAGCGGGAAGTCATCCTACAATGAGCAGTTCTTC.